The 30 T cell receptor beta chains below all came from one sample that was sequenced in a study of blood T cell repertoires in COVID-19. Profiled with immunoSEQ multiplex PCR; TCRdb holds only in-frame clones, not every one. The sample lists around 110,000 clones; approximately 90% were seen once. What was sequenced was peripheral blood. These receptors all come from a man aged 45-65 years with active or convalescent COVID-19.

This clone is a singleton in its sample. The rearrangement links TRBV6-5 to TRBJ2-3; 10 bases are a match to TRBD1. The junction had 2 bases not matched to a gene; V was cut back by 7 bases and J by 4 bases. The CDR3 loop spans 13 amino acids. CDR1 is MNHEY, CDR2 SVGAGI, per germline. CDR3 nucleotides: TGTGCCAGCATGGACAGGGGGGCAGATACGCAGTATTTT. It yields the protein CASMDRGADTQYF.

CDR3 sequence: CASSPHLLLGGPDTQYF. As DNA, the CDR3 is TGTGCCAGCAGCCCGCACCTTTTATTGGGGGGGCCAGATACGCAGTATTTT. The chain carries TRBV5-8 and TRBJ2-3; D possibly corresponds to TRBD2 (7 bases). CDR3 length: 17 residues. From germline, CDR1 is SGHTS and CDR2 YDEGEE. The V end was cut by 4 bases, the J end by 4 bases, with 22 bases between.

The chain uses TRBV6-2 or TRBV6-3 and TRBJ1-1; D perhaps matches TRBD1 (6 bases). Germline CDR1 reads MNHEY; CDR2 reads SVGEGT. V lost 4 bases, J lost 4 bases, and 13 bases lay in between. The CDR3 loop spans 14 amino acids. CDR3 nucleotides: TGTGCCAGCAGTTTAGTTTCAGGGGCCACTGAAGCTTTCTTT. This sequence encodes CASSLVSGATEAFF.

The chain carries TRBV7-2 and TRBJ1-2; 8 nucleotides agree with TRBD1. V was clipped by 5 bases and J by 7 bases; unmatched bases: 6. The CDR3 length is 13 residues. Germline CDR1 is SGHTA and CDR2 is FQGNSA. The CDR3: CASSPTGGFGYTF. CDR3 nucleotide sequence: TGTGCCAGCAGCCCTACAGGGGGTTTTGGCTACACCTTC.

In DNA, the CDR3 is TGCAGCGTTACCCTCCTGACACCCGGGGAGCTGTTTTTT. It is translated as CSVTLLTPGELFF. The chain links TRBV29-1 to TRBJ2-2; D uncertain. This CDR3 contains 13 residues. The germline V gene has CDR1 SQVTM and CDR2 ANQGSEA. With 5 bases removed from V and 6 bases from J, the gap between germline ends came to 13 bases.

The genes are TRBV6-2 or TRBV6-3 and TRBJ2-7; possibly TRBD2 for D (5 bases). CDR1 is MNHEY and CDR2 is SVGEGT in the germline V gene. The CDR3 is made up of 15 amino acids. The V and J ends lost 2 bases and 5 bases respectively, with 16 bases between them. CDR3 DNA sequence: TGTGCCAGCAGTTACCGGGGTGGTAACACCCACGAGCAGTACTTC. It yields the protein CASSYRGGNTHEQYF.

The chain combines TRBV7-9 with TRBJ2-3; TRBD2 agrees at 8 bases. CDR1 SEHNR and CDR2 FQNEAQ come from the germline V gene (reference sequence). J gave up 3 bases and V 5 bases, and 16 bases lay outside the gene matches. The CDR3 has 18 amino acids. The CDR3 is CASSPLAGMGERTDTQYF. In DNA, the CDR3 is TGTGCCAGCAGCCCCTTAGCGGGAATGGGAGAGAGGACAGATACGCAGTATTTT.

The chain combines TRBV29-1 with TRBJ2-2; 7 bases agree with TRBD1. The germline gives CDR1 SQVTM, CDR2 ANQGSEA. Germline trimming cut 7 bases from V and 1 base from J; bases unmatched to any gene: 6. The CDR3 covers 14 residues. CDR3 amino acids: CSADRDRNTGELFF. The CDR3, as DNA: TGCAGCGCCGACCGGGACAGGAACACCGGGGAGCTGTTTTTT.

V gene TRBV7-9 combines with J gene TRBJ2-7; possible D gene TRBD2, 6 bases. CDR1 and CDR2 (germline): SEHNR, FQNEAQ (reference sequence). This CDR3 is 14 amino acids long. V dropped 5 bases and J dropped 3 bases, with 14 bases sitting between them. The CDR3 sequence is CASSGSGLLYEQYF. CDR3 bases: TGTGCCAGCAGCGGATCGGGACTTCTCTACGAGCAGTACTTC.

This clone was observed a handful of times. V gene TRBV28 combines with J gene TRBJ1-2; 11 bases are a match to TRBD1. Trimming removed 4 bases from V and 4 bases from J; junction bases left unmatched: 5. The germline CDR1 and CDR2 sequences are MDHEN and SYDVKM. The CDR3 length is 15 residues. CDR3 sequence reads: CASSSWTGGAYGYTF. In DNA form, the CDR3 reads TGTGCCAGCAGTTCATGGACAGGGGGCGCCTATGGCTACACCTTC.

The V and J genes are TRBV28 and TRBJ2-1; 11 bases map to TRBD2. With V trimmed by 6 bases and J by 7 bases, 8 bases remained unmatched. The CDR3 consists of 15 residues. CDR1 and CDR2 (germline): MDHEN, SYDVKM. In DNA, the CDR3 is TGTGCCAGCAGAGCTCGACTAGCGGGATTTAATGAGCAGTTCTTC. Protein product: CASRARLAGFNEQFF.

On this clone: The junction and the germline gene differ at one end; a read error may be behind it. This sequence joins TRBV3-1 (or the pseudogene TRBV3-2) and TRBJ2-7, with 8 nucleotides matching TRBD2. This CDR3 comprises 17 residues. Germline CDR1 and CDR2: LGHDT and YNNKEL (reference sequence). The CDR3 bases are TGTGCCAGCAGCCAAGATTCCACGCCGGGACTAGGGTACGGGCAGTACTTC. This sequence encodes CASSQDSTPGLGYGQYF.

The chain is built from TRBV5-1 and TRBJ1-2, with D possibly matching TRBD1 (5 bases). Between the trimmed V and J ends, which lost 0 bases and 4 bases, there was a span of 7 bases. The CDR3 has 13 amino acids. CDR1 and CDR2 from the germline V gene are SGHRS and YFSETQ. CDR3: CASSLGQLYGYTF. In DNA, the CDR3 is TGCGCCAGCAGCTTGGGACAGCTCTATGGCTACACCTTC.

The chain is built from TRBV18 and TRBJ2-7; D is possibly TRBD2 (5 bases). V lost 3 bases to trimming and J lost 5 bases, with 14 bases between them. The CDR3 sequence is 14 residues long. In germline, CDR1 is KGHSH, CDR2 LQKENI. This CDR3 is CASSPDAGGDEQYF. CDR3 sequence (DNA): TGTGCCAGCTCACCCGACGCTGGAGGAGACGAGCAGTACTTC.

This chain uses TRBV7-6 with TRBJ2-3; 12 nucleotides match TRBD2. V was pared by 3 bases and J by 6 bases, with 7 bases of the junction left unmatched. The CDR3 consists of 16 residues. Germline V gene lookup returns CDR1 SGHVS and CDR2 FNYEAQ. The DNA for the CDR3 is TGTGCCAGCAGCTTCCTAGCGGGAGGGCCCTCGGATACGCAGTATTTT. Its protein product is CASSFLAGGPSDTQYF.

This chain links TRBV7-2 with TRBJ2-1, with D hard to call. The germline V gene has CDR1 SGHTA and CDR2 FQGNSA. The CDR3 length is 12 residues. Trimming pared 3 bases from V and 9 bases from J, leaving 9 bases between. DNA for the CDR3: TGTGCCAGCAGCTTTTATGAGGCTGAGCAGTTCTTC. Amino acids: CASSFYEAEQFF.

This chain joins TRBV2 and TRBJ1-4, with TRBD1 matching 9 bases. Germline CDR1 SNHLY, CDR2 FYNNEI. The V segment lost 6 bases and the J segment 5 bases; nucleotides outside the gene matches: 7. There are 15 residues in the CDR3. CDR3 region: CASSDIDRGNEKLFF. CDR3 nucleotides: TGTGCCAGCAGCGATATCGACAGGGGGAATGAAAAACTGTTTTTT.

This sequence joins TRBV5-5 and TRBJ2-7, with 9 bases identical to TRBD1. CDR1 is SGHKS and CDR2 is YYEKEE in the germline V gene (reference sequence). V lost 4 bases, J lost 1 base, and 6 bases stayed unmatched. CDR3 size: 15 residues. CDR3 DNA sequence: TGTGCCAGCAGCGCCTTGGACAGGGGTTCCTACGAGCAGTACTTC. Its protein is CASSALDRGSYEQYF. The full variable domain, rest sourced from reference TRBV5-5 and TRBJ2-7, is DAGVTQSPTHLIKTRGQQVTLRCSPISGHKSVSWYQQVLGQGPQFIFQYYEKEERGRGNFPDRFSARQFPNYSSELNVNALLLGDSALYLCASSALDRGSYEQYFGPGTRLTVT.

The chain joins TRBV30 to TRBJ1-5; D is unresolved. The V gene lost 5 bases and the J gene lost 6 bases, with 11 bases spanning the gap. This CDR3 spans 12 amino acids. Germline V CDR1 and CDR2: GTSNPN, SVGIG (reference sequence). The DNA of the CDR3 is TGTGCCTGGGGGGAGCCGGGTCAGCCCCAGCATTTT. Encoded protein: CAWGEPGQPQHF.

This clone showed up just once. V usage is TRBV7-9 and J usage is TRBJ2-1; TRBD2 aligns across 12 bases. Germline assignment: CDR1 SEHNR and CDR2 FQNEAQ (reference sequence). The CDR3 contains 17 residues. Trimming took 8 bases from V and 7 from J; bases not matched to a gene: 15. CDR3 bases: TGTGCCAGCTTACCCCCAGGGGGACTAGCGGGCCCTAATGAGCAGTTCTTC. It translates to CASLPPGGLAGPNEQFF.

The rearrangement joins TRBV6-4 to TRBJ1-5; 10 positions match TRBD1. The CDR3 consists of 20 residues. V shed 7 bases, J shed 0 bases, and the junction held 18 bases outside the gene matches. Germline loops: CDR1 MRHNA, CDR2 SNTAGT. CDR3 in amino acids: CASTQKGQGRNIYSNQPQHF. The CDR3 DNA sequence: TGTGCCAGCACCCAAAAGGGACAGGGGCGTAATATTTATAGCAATCAGCCCCAGCATTTT.

The CDR3 DNA follows: TGTGCCAGCAGTTGGGGCTCTAGGGGATACACTGAAGCTTTCTTT. Protein: CASSWGSRGYTEAFF. This chain joins TRBV28 and TRBJ1-1, with D perhaps matching TRBD1 (5 bases). Germline CDR1 reads MDHEN; CDR2 reads SYDVKM. Trimming stripped 4 bases from V and 3 bases from J, with 15 bases between. The CDR3 sequence is 15 residues long. Full variable domain (rest looked up from reference TRBV28 and TRBJ1-1): DVKVTQSSRYLVKRTGEKVFLECVQDMDHENMFWYRQDPGLGLRLIYFSYDVKMKEKGDIPEGYSVSREKKERFSLILESASTNQTSMYLCASSWGSRGYTEAFFGQGTRLTVV.

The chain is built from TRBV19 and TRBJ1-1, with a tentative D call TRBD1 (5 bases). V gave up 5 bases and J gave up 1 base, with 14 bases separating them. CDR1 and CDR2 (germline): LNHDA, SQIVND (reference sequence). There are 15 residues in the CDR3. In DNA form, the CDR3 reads TGTGCCAGTAGTGCCTCAGAAAGGGGGAACACTGAAGCTTTCTTT. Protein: CASSASERGNTEAFF.

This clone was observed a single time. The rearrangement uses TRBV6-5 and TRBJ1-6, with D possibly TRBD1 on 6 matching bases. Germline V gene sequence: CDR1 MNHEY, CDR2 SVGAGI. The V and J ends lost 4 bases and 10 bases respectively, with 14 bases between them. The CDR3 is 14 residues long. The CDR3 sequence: CASSLTGKESPLHF. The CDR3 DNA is TGTGCCAGCAGTTTAACAGGGAAGGAATCACCCCTCCACTTT.

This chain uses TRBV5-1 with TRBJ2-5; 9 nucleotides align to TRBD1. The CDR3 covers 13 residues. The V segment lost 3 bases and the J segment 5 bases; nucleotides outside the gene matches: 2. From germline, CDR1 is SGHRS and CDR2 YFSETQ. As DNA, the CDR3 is TGCGCCAGCAGCTCGACAGGGGGGGAGACCCAGTACTTC. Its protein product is CASSSTGGETQYF. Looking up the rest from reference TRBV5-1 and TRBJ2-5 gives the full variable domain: KAGVTQTPRYLIKTRGQQVTLSCSPISGHRSVSWYQQTPGQGLQFLFEYFSETQRNKGNFPGRFSGRQFSNSRSEMNVSTLELGDSALYLCASSSTGGETQYFGPGTRLLVL.

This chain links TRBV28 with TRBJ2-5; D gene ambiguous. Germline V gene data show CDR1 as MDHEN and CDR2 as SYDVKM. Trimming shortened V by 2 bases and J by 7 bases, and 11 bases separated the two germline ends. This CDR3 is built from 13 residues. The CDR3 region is CASSLASRVTQYF. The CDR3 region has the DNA TGTGCCAGCAGTTTAGCCAGTCGGGTGACCCAGTACTTC.

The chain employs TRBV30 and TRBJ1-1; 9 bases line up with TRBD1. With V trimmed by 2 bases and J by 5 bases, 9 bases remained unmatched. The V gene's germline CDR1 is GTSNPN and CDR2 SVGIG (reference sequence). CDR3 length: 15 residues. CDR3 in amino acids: CAWSQSTGGRTEAFF. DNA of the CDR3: TGTGCCTGGAGTCAGTCGACAGGGGGGCGTACTGAAGCTTTCTTT.

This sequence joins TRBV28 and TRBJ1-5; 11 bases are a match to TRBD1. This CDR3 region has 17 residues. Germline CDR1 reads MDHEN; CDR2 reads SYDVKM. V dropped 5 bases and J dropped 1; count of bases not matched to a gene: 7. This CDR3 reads CASSTGQGEESNQPQHF. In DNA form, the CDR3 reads TGTGCCAGCAGTACGGGACAGGGGGAGGAAAGCAATCAGCCCCAGCATTTT.

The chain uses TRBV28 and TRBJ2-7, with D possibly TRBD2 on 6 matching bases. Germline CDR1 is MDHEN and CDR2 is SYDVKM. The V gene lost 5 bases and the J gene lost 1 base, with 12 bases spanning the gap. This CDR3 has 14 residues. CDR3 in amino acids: CASSRGTDSYEQYF. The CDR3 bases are TGTGCCAGCAGTCGGGGGACGGATTCCTACGAGCAGTACTTC.

CDR3 amino acids: CASSRGQGRDQPQHF. CDR3 DNA: TGTGCCAGCAGTCGCGGACAGGGGCGCGATCAGCCCCAGCATTTT. V and J are TRBV6-5 and TRBJ1-5, with 9 bases that match TRBD1. V trimming: 5 bases; J trimming: 5 bases; junction bases outside the gene matches: 7. The CDR3 runs to 15 residues. Germline CDR1 MNHEY, CDR2 SVGAGI.